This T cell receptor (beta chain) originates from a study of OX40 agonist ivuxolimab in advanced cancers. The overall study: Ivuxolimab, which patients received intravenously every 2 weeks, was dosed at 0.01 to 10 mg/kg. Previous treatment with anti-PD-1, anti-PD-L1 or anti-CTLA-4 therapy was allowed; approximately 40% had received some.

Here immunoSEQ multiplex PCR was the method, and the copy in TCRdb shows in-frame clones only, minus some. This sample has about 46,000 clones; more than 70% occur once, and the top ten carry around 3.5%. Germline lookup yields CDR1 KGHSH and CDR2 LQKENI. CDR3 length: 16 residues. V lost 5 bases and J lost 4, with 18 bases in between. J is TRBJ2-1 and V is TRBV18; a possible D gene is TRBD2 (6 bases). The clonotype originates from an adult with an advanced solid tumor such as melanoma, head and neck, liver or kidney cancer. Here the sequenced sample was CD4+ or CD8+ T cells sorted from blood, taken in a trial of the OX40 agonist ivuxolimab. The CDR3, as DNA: TGTGCCAGCTCATCAGGGTACGGCGGGATTTACAATGAGCAGTTCTTC. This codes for CASSSGYGGIYNEQFF.